The 3 T cell receptor beta chains below come from one sample, sequenced in a study of immune evolution from preneoplasia to lung adenocarcinoma. TCRdb's table, derived via immunoSEQ multiplex PCR, lists solely in-frame clones and lacks some. The sample lists 6,500 to 10,000 clones; 81% were seen once. Material: FFPE invasive lung adenocarcinoma tissue. Every receptor here comes from a person aged 50-59 years with lung adenocarcinoma.

The V call is TRBV9, the J call TRBJ2-5; 8 bases match TRBD1. Germline V gene sequence: CDR1 SGDLS, CDR2 YYNGEE. The CDR3 length is 17 residues. With 4 bases clipped from V and 2 bases from J, the junction kept 13 bases outside the gene matches. The CDR3 sequence: CASSPGTGQLYQETQYF. The CDR3, as DNA: TGTGCCAGCAGCCCAGGGACAGGACAACTATATCAAGAGACCCAGTACTTC.

The V and J genes are TRBV29-1 and TRBJ1-1, with unresolved D. Germline loops: CDR1 SQVTM, CDR2 ANQGSEA. This CDR3 contains 11 residues. Trimming took off 4 bases at V and 11 bases at J, with 14 bases between the two ends. The CDR3 protein is CSVAPGLGAFF. CDR3 DNA: TGCAGCGTTGCCCCAGGACTGGGGGCTTTCTTT.

This clone was counted a few times. V gene TRBV2 combines with J gene TRBJ2-1; D unclear. There are 11 residues in the CDR3. Trimming removed 4 bases at V and 9 bases at J, with 7 bases between. Germline V gene sequence: CDR1 SNHLY, CDR2 FYNNEI. The CDR3 nucleotides are TGTGCCAGCAGTGCAGCCGGTGAGCAGTTCTTC. Translation gives CASSAAGEQFF.